These 26 T cell receptor beta chains were all obtained from the same sample, sequenced in a study of blood T cell repertoires in COVID-19 (dated by TCRdb to about 2020). Library creation used the immunoSEQ multiplex PCR assay. What TCRdb holds here is the immuneACCESS table cut down to in-frame rearrangements. Part of the clones is not present; checked against another copy, under half of the missing clones reflect an unresolved V gene, and the others are unexplained. This sample lists roughly 53,000 clones; around nine tenths were detected once. The ten biggest clones cover about 3.1% of the sample. Sequencing was carried out using peripheral blood. The receptors originated from a human donor in a cohort sampled during active COVID-19.

J is TRBJ2-3 and V is TRBV4-1; D is unresolved. The length of the CDR3 is 19 residues. Trimming removed 0 bases from V and 2 bases from J, with 21 bases in between. CDR1 is MGHRA, CDR2 YSYEKL, per germline. In DNA form, the CDR3 reads TGCGCCAGCAGCCAAGATTCTGTTCAGCGCCTCCGTAACACAGATACGCAGTATTTT. The encoded protein is CASSQDSVQRLRNTDTQYF.

CDR3 region: CASSLIGGRVNIQYF. The CDR3 DNA is TGTGCCAGCAGCTTGATAGGGGGAAGGGTCAACATTCAGTACTTC. The rearrangement links TRBV5-8 to TRBJ2-4; a weak D match, TRBD1 (6 bases). The CDR3 runs to 15 residues. Germline loops: CDR1 SGHTS, CDR2 YDEGEE. Trimming removed 1 base at V and 7 bases at J, with 15 bases between.

The V call is TRBV7-2, the J call TRBJ2-1; TRBD1 might be the D (6 bases). V was clipped by 3 bases and J by 3 bases, with 18 bases between them. This CDR3 has 17 amino acids. Germline V lookup: CDR1 SGHTA, CDR2 FQGNSA. The CDR3 DNA is TGTGCCAGCAGCTTCCGGGCCTGGACAGAGTTCTACAATGAGCAGTTCTTC. Protein product: CASSFRAWTEFYNEQFF.

The chain recombines TRBV19 with TRBJ2-7; TRBD2 agrees at 11 bases. The germline V gene encodes CDR1 LNHDA and CDR2 SQIVND (reference sequence). The CDR3 spans 15 residues. J was trimmed by 3 bases and V by 4 bases; bases with no gene match: 5. The CDR3 coding sequence is TGTGCCAGTAGTACTCGACTAGCGGGGTTCTACGAGCAGTACGTC. Translating it yields CASSTRLAGFYEQYV.

V is TRBV7-6 and J is TRBJ2-5; D ambiguous. Between the trimmed V and J ends, which lost 1 base and 3 bases, there was a span of 6 bases. This CDR3 region has 13 residues. CDR1 is SGHVS, CDR2 FNYEAQ, per germline. The CDR3 region is CASSLGSEETQYF. The CDR3 bases are TGTGCCAGCAGCTTAGGGTCGGAAGAGACCCAGTACTTC. Combining the CDR3 with reference TRBV7-6 and TRBJ2-5 gives the whole variable domain GAGVSQSPRYKVTKRGQDVALRCDPISGHVSLYWYRQALGQGPEFLTYFNYEAQQDKSGLPNDRFSAERPEGSISTLTIQRTEQRDSAMYRCASSLGSEETQYFGPGTRLLVL.

V usage is TRBV12-3 or TRBV12-4 and J usage is TRBJ2-1; 9 positions agree with TRBD1. The CDR3 consists of 13 residues. V dropped 7 bases and J dropped 6; count of bases not matched to a gene: 4. CDR3 DNA: TGTGCCAGCATCCCGACAGGGGGCAATGAGCAGTTCTTC. Translating it yields CASIPTGGNEQFF.

The CDR3 coding sequence is TGCAGCGCCCGGGGGGGCATCGAAGAGACCCAGTACTTC. Translating it yields CSARGGIEETQYF. The chain joins TRBV29-1 to TRBJ2-5; 8 bases align to TRBD2. The germline CDR1 and CDR2 sequences are SQVTM and ANQGSEA. Trimming took 7 bases from V and 3 from J; bases not matched to a gene: 7. The CDR3 is 13 amino acids.

V and J are TRBV9 and TRBJ2-1, with 8 bases fitting TRBD2. The ends lost 3 bases at V and 8 bases at J; junction bases unmatched: 19. The CDR3 is 18 amino acids. CDR1 and CDR2 from the germline V gene are SGDLS and YYNGEE. The CDR3 loop is CASSASTTSGNRGHEQFF. The DNA of the CDR3 is TGTGCCAGCAGCGCTTCAACTACTAGCGGCAACCGGGGCCATGAGCAGTTCTTC.

The chain combines TRBV4-3 with TRBJ1-6, with D perhaps matching TRBD1 (6 bases). Per germline, CDR1 LGHNA and CDR2 YSLEER. Trimming left V 0 bases short and J 10 bases short, with 16 bases between. The CDR3 totals 16 residues. CDR3 loop: CASSQDIKGVGSPLHF. The CDR3 nucleotides read TGCGCCAGCAGCCAAGATATCAAGGGGGTAGGATCACCCCTCCACTTT.

The chain is built from TRBV30 and TRBJ2-1; D remains unclear. Trimming left V 6 bases short and J 1 base short, with 10 bases between. CDR1 and CDR2 from the germline V gene are GTSNPN and SVGIG (reference sequence). This CDR3 contains 13 residues. CDR3 DNA sequence: TGTGCCTGTACTATCGGTTCCTACAATGAGCAGTTCTTC. Its translation is CACTIGSYNEQFF.

V is TRBV2 and J is TRBJ2-2; 7 bases are shared with TRBD1. CDR3 length: 15 residues. The V and J ends lost 9 bases and 1 base, in that order; junction bases with no gene match: 8. Germline values: CDR1 SNHLY, CDR2 FYNNEI. The CDR3 nucleotides read TGTGCCAGGGGGAAGAGGACAGGGAACACCGGGGAGCTGTTTTTT. Translated, it gives CARGKRTGNTGELFF.

This chain connects TRBV5-6 to TRBJ1-6; tentatively, D is TRBD1 (6 bases). The CDR3 is 14 amino acids. V shed 4 bases and J shed 4 bases, with 9 bases lying between them. Germline V CDR1 and CDR2: SGHDT, YYEEEE. The CDR3 loop reads CASSRDKYNSPLHF. In nucleotides, the CDR3 is TGTGCCAGCAGCCGGGACAAATATAATTCACCCCTCCACTTT.

The chain couples TRBV7-2 to TRBJ1-2, with TRBD1 identical over 10 bases. The CDR3 is made up of 14 amino acids. Germline values: CDR1 SGHTA, CDR2 FQGNSA. V gave up 7 bases and J gave up 7 bases; unmatched junction bases: 9. The CDR3 nucleotides read TGTGCCAGCAATACGGGACAGGGGTGGGTTGGCTACACCTTC. Encoded protein: CASNTGQGWVGYTF.

The V gene is TRBV14, the J gene TRBJ2-7, with 8 bases fitting TRBD1. CDR3 length: 15 amino acids. In germline, CDR1 is SGHDN, CDR2 FVKESK. Germline trimming cut 2 bases from V and 1 base from J; bases unmatched to any gene: 4. The CDR3 loop reads CASSQRTGQSYEQYF. DNA for the CDR3: TGTGCCAGCAGCCAACGGACAGGGCAGTCCTACGAGCAGTACTTC.

This rearrangement joins TRBV5-4 to TRBJ2-1; TRBD1 is a possible D gene (5 bases). Germline V lookup: CDR1 SGHNT, CDR2 YYREEE (reference sequence). The length of the CDR3 is 15 residues. Trimming took off 6 bases at V and 3 bases at J, with 16 bases between the two ends. CDR3 DNA: TGTGCCAGCACACAAACAGGTAGGGGCTACAATGAGCAGTTCTTC. The encoded protein is CASTQTGRGYNEQFF.

The rearrangement joins TRBV18 to TRBJ2-3, with 8 nucleotides matching TRBD2. The ends lost 0 bases at V and 3 bases at J; junction bases unmatched: 5. CDR3 length equals 16 residues. CDR1 and CDR2 (germline): KGHSH, LQKENI. CDR3 protein: CASSPPAGGGTDTQYF. DNA of the CDR3: TGTGCCAGCTCACCACCGGCCGGGGGGGGGACAGATACGCAGTATTTT.

The chain uses TRBV6-5 and TRBJ1-2; no clear D gene. Germline V lookup: CDR1 MNHEY, CDR2 SVGAGI. V was trimmed by 6 bases and J by 3 bases, leaving 11 bases between them. CDR3 length: 13 residues. The CDR3 DNA reads TGTGCCAGCAGAGGAGGGATCGACTATGGCTACACCTTC. This gives the protein CASRGGIDYGYTF.

The V and J genes are TRBV12-2 and TRBJ1-6; the D segment call TRBD1 is taken from the table without a DNA check. TRBV12-2 is listed as a pseudogene. There are 15 residues in the CDR3. CDR3 sequence (DNA): TGTGCAAGTCGCTTAACTGACAGGGCAGGATCACCCCTCCACTTT. Translation gives CASRLTDRAGSPLHF.

CDR3: CASSPKQPGSGNTIYF. CDR3 DNA: TGTGCCAGCTCACCCAAGCAGCCAGGCTCTGGAAACACCATATATTTT. This chain links TRBV18 with TRBJ1-3; D unclear. The CDR3 runs to 16 residues. V dropped 3 bases and J dropped 0 bases, with 12 bases sitting between them. From germline, CDR1 is KGHSH and CDR2 LQKENI.

This rearrangement joins TRBV5-8 to TRBJ2-7; 7 bases align to TRBD1. With V trimmed by 0 bases and J by 9 bases, 9 bases remained unmatched. Germline CDR1 SGHTS, CDR2 YDEGEE. The CDR3 runs to 14 residues. The CDR3 DNA is TGTGCCAGCAGCTTGGCATTGACAGGGACGCGGCAGTACGTC. This codes for CASSLALTGTRQYV.

The gene calls are TRBV27 and TRBJ1-1, with a tentative D call TRBD1 (6 bases). Germline V gene lookup returns CDR1 MNHEY and CDR2 SMNVEV (reference sequence). V lost 6 bases and J 0 bases, leaving 14 bases between the germline ends. The CDR3 runs to 15 residues. CDR3 region: CASSPYRALNTEAFF. The CDR3 DNA reads TGTGCCAGCAGCCCCTACAGGGCTCTGAACACTGAAGCTTTCTTT.

This sequence joins TRBV14 and TRBJ2-1, with 10 bases matching TRBD2. This CDR3 spans 15 amino acids. In germline, CDR1 is SGHDN, CDR2 FVKESK. With 3 bases clipped from V and 7 bases from J, the junction kept 6 bases outside the gene matches. The DNA of the CDR3 is TGTGCCAGCAGCCACCTAGCGGGAGATTTGAATGAGCAGTTCTTC. Translated: CASSHLAGDLNEQFF.

This chain uses TRBV14 with TRBJ2-1; 7 nucleotides agree with TRBD1. The CDR3 has 13 amino acids. Per the germline V gene, CDR1 is SGHDN and CDR2 is FVKESK. The V gene end was trimmed by 8 bases and the J gene end by 4 bases; junction bases not matched to a gene: 5. The CDR3 reads CASARGTYNEQFF. CDR3 bases: TGTGCCAGCGCCAGGGGGACATACAATGAGCAGTTCTTC.

The genes are TRBV9 and TRBJ2-2, with TRBD2 identical over 13 bases. Germline CDR1 SGDLS, CDR2 YYNGEE. The J segment lost 1 base and the V segment lost 2 bases, leaving 5 bases of the junction unmatched. The CDR3 sequence is 18 residues long. The CDR3, as DNA: TGTGCCAGCAGCGTTGGGACTAGCGGGACCTTGAACACCGGGGAGCTGTTTTTT. It yields the protein CASSVGTSGTLNTGELFF.

The V gene is TRBV28, the J gene TRBJ2-7; 10 bases match TRBD1. This CDR3 region has 15 residues. V lost 3 bases, J lost 6 bases, and 8 bases stayed unmatched. Germline CDR1 and CDR2: MDHEN and SYDVKM. Here the CDR3 reads CASSFGRTGGSEQYF. Here the CDR3 DNA reads TGTGCCAGCAGTTTTGGCAGGACAGGGGGGTCCGAGCAGTACTTC.

V gene TRBV4-1 combines with J gene TRBJ1-3; D not certain. This CDR3 is built from 14 residues. In germline, CDR1 is MGHRA, CDR2 YSYEKL. Trimming left V 4 bases short and J 3 bases short, with 10 bases between. CDR3 protein: CASSLEEVGNTIYF. The CDR3 nucleotides read TGCGCCAGCAGCCTCGAGGAGGTTGGAAACACCATATATTTT.